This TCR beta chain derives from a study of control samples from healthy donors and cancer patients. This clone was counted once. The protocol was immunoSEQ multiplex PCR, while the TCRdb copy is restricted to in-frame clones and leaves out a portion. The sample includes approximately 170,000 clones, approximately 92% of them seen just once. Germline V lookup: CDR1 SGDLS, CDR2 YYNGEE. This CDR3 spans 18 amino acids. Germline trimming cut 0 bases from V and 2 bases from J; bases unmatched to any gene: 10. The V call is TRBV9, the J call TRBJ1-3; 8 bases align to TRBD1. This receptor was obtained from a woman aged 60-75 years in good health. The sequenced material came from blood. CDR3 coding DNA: TGTGCCAGCAGCGTAGGCGCCGCAGGGGGCTTAACTGGAAACACCATATATTTT. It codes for CASSVGAAGGLTGNTIYF. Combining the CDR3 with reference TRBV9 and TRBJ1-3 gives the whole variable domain DSGVTQTPKHLITATGQRVTLRCSPRSGDLSVYWYQQSLDQGLQFLIQYYNGEERAKGNILERFSAQQFPDLHSELNLSSLELGDSALYFCASSVGAAGGLTGNTIYFGEGSWLTVV.